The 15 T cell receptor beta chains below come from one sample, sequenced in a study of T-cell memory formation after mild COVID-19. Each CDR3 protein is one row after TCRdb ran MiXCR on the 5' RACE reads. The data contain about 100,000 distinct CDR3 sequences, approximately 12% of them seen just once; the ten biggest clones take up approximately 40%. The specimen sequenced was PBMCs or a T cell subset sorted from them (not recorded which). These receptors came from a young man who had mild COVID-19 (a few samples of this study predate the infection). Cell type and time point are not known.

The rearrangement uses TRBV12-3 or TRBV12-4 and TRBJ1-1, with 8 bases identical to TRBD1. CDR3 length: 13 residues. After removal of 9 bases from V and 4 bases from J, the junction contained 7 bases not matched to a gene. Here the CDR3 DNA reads TGTGCCAGTAAGGTCACAGGGGGCACTGAAGCTTTCTTT. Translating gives CASKVTGGTEAFF.

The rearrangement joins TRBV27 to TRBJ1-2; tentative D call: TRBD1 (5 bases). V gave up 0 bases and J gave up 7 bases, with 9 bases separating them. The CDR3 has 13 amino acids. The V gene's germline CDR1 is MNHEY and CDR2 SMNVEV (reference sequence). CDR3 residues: CASSLSQGGGYTF. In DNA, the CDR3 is TGTGCCAGCAGTTTATCGCAGGGCGGTGGCTACACCTTC.

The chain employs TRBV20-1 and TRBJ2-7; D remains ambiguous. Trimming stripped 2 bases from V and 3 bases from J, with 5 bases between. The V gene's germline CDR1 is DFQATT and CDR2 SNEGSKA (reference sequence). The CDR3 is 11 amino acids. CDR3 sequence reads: CSARRDYEQYF. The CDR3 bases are TGCAGTGCTAGACGCGACTACGAGCAGTACTTC.

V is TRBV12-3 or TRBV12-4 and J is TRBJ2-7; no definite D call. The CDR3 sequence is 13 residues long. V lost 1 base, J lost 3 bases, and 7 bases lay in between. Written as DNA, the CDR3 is TGTGCCAGCAGTTTAGGAATCAGCTACGAGCAGTACTTC. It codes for CASSLGISYEQYF.

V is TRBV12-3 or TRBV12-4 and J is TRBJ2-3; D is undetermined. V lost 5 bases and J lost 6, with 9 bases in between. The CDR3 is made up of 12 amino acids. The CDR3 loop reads CASSGAPDTQYF. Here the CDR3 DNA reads TGTGCCAGCAGTGGAGCCCCGGATACGCAGTATTTT.

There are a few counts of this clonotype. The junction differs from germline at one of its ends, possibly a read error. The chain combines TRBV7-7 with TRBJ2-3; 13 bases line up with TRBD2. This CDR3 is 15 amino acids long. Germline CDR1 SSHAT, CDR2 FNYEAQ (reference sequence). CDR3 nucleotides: TGTGCTAGCAGCTCGGGACTAGCGGGAACAGATACGCAGTATTTT. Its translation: CASSSGLAGTDTQYF.

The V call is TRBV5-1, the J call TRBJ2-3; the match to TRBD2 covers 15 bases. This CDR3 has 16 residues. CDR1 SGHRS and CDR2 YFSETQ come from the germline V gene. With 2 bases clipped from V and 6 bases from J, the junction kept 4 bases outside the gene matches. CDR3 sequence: CASSLGLAGGPDTQYF. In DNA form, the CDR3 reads TGCGCCAGCAGCTTAGGACTAGCGGGGGGGCCCGATACGCAGTATTTT.

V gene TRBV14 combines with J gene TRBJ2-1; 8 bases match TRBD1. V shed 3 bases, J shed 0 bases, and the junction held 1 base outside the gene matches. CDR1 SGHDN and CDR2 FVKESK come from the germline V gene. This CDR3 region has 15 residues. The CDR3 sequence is CASSHDRGSYNEQFF. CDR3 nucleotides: TGTGCCAGCAGCCACGACAGGGGCTCCTACAATGAGCAGTTCTTC.

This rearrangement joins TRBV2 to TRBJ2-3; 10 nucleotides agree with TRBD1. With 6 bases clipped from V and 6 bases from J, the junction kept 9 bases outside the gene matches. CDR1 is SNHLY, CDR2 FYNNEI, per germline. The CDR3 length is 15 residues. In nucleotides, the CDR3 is TGTGCCAGCAGGGGGGACAGGGGATCCGGGGATACGCAGTATTTT. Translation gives CASRGDRGSGDTQYF.

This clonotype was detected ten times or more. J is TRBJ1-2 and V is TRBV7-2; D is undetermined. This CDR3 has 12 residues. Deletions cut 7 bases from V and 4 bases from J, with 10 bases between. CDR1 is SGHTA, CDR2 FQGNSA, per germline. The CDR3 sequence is CASTPLLYGYTF. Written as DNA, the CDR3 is TGTGCCAGCACCCCTTTGCTCTATGGCTACACCTTC.

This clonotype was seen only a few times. DNA for the CDR3: TGTGCCAGCAGCCCCCCTAGTGTGATAGCTGGAGAGACCCAGTACTTC. Its protein product is CASSPPSVIAGETQYF. The rearrangement uses TRBV9 and TRBJ2-5; D not certain. V was pared by 4 bases and J by 4 bases, with 20 bases between. Germline lookup yields CDR1 SGDLS and CDR2 YYNGEE. The CDR3 contains 16 residues.

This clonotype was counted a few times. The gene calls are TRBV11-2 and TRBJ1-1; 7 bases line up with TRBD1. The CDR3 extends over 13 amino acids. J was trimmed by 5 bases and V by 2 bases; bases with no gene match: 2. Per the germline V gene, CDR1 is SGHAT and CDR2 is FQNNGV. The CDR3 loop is CASSLQGGTEAFF. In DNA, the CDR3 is TGTGCCAGCAGCTTACAGGGGGGGACTGAAGCTTTCTTT.

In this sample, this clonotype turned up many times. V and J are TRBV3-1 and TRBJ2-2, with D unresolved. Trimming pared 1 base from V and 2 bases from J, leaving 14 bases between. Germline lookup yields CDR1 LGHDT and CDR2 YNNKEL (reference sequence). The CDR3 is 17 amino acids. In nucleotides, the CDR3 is TGTGCCAGCAGCCAAGTATTGGTCGGGCCAAACACCGGGGAGCTGTTTTTT. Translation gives CASSQVLVGPNTGELFF.

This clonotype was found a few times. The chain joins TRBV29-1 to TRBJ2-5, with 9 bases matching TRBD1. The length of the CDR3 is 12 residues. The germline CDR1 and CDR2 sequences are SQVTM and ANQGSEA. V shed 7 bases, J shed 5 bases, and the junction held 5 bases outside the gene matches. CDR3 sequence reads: CSGDRVRETQYF. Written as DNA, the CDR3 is TGCAGCGGGGACAGGGTACGGGAGACCCAGTACTTC.

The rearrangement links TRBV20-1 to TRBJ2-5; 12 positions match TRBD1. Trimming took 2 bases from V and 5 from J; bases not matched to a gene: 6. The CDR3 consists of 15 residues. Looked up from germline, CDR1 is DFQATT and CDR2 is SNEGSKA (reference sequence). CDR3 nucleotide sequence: TGCAGTGCTAGAATAACGGGACAGGGGGCTGAGACCCAGTACTTC. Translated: CSARITGQGAETQYF.